This entry describes one T cell receptor (beta chain). The CDR3 runs 14 residues. Looked up from germline, CDR1 is GTSNPN and CDR2 is SVGIG (reference sequence). The junction had 7 bases not matched to a gene; V was cut back by 6 bases and J by 4 bases. As handled by the study authors: Reference gene primer amplification gave nucleated cell count estimates. The data were produced by immunoSEQ multiplex PCR, yet TCRdb's version contains in-frame clones alone and is incomplete. For V, J and clone size, that table is used; D and trimming come from the DNA. The data show 70,000 or so clones, over 75% seen once. This specimen comes from a study of blood T cell repertoires in COVID-19. Across the study: The study drew acute and convalescent COVID-19 samples from the United States, Italy and Spain. In each case, the material was cDNA or gDNA derived from T cells, B-cell-depleted T cells, or PBMCs.

The receptor comes from a woman younger than 35 with acute or convalescent COVID-19. Sequencing was carried out using peripheral blood. This chain joins TRBV30 and TRBJ1-4; 8 bases align to TRBD1. This CDR3 is CACEQGAHNEKLFF. The DNA for the CDR3 is TGTGCCTGTGAGCAGGGGGCGCATAATGAAAAACTGTTTTTT.